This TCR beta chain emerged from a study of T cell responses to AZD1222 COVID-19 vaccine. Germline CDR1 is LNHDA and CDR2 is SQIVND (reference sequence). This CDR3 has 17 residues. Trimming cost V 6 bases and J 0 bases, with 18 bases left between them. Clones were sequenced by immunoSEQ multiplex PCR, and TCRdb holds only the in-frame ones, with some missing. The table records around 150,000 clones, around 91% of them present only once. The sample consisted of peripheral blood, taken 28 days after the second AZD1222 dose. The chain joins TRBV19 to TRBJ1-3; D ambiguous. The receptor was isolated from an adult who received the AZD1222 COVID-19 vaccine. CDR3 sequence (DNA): TGTGCCAGTAGCCTCCGAACAGTTACATCCTCTGGAAACACCATATATTTT. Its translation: CASSLRTVTSSGNTIYF.